This T cell receptor (beta chain) originates from a study of response to subunit inactivated influenza vaccine. Findings of the study overall: There was a suggestion from the authors that each seasonal influenza vaccination recruits few new T cells.

To note about this clonotype: Its antigen remains unknown.

The CDR3 runs to 16 residues. The germline CDR1 and CDR2 sequences are ENHRY and SYGVKD. V shed 1 base, J shed 2 bases, and the junction held 5 bases outside the gene matches. TCRdb reanalysed the RT-PCR reads using MiXCR and keeps one entry per CDR3 protein. The data show hundreds of thousands of distinct CDR3 sequences, approximately 7.1% seen once. The receptor comes from a man aged 45 to 70 who received an inactivated influenza vaccine. Sequenced material: PBMCs from blood, taken roughly 24 months after vaccination. This chain links TRBV10-3 with TRBJ2-3, with 8 nucleotides matching TRBD2. DNA for the CDR3: TGTGCCATCAGTGAGTTCGTTAGCGGGGACACAGATACGCAGTATTTT. Residues: CAISEFVSGDTDTQYF.